The T cell receptor (beta chain) described here comes from a study of cytomegalovirus exposure and HLA in healthy donors. The wider study: Earlier work reported 117 million unique TCR beta sequences from 150 million to 200 million T cells.

This clone was seen a few times. Its antigen is as yet unknown. As for the donors, each was a healthy bone marrow donor. This PCR relied on a set of 60 Vbeta primers and 13 Jbeta primers. TCRdb's copy holds only in-frame clones and misses some; the assay was immunoSEQ multiplex PCR. The sample has 100,000 to 150,000 clones, 83% seen once. Overall study results and limits: According to an earlier analysis, most TCR beta V segments yielded productive rearrangements about 90% or about 30% of the time. Cytomegalovirus-associated status was assigned to about 180 TCR beta chains.

This TCR was recovered from a woman aged 40 to 50 in good health and CMV-seropositive. The sequencing sample was made of PBMCs.

The CDR3 here is CASSGQIATNEKLFF. CDR3 nucleotides: TGTGCCAGCAGTGGACAGATAGCAACTAATGAAAAACTGTTTTTT. This rearrangement joins TRBV2 to TRBJ1-4; possible D gene TRBD1, 5 bases. CDR3 size: 15 residues. Germline V gene data show CDR1 as SNHLY and CDR2 as FYNNEI. With 4 bases removed from V and 0 bases from J, the gap between germline ends came to 9 bases.